Given below is one T cell receptor (beta chain) in context. Its antigen is not identified. V was clipped by 1 base and J by 9 bases, with 10 bases between them. The CDR3 totals 13 residues. The germline V gene encodes CDR1 MNHEY and CDR2 SVGAGI. This sample was taken from a study of shared clonotypes between healthy human individuals. HIV-negative, healthy adults without recent acute infections or vaccinations were the donors. General observations from the study: Researchers found naive subsets generally carried larger estimated richness than memory subsets. Collection of samples was limited to blood; tissue repertoires likely differ.

Clones were read by immunoSEQ multiplex PCR, and TCRdb kept only the in-frame ones, dropping some. The repertoire holds a few million clones, with just over 90% as singletons. The sequence came from a man aged 18 to 29 in good health. Some clones in this sample may be carry-over from other donors' samples. This chain links TRBV6-5 with TRBJ2-1; D unclear. The sequencing sample was made of naive CD4+ T cells from PBMCs. As to subset: CD45RA+ positively selected. CDR3 DNA sequence: TGTGCCAGCAGTTACTTAATCAGGACTGAGCAGTTCTTC. It is translated as CASSYLIRTEQFF.